This T cell receptor beta chain was sequenced in a study of cytomegalovirus exposure and HLA in healthy donors. Primers for the PCR totalled 60 Vbeta and 13 Jbeta. In the source study's methods: Later, an analysis found 65 million to 85 million unique TCR beta chains, and about 9.9 million of these were shared. Assay used: immunoSEQ multiplex PCR; TCRdb lists only in-frame clones, some missing. That table supplies the V and J calls and clone size; D and trimming were determined from the DNA. The ten top clones account for about 2%, within a sample of around 50,000 clones. Germline V lookup: CDR1 KGHSH, CDR2 LQKENI. V was clipped by 3 bases and J by 3 bases; unmatched bases: 3. CDR3 length: 14 amino acids.

This rearrangement joins TRBV18 to TRBJ2-3; 7 nucleotides line up with TRBD2. This receptor was taken from a woman aged 40 to 50 in good health and CMV-seronegative. Sequencing used PBMCs. CDR3 amino acids: CASSPRLATDTQYF. The CDR3 DNA reads TGTGCCAGCTCACCTAGACTAGCTACAGATACGCAGTATTTT.